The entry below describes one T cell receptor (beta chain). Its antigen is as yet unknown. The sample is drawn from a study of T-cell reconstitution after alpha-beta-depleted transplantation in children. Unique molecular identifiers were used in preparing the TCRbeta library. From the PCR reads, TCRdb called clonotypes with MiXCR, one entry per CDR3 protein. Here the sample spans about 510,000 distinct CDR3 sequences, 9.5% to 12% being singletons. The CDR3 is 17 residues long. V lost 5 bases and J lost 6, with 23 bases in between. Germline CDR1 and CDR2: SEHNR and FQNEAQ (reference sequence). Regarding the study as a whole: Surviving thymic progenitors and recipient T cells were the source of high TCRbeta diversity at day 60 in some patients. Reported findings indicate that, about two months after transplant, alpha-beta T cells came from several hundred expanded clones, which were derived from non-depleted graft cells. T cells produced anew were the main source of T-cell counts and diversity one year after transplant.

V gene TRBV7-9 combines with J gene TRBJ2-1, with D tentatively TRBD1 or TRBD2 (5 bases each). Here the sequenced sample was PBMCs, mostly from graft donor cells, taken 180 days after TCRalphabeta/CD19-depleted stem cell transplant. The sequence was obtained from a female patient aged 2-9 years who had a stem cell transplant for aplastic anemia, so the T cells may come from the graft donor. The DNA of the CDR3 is TGTGCCAGCAGCGGACCCATGGGACCGCCGGCCTCCAATGAGCAGTTCTTC. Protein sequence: CASSGPMGPPASNEQFF.